The T cell receptor (beta chain) under discussion was sequenced for a study of radiation and T cells in renal cell carcinoma (dated by TCRdb to 2020 to 2022). Regarding the complete study: The samples were drawn from a clinical trial, where primary renal cell carcinomas were treated with 15 Gy of stereotactic body radiation therapy and then removed by nephrectomy 4 weeks afterward. In total, about 50 samples underwent TCR beta sequencing: around 25 tumors plus 27 peripheral blood samples. Across all 50 or so samples, under 5,000,000 unique CDR3 nucleotide sequences, encoding around 2.4 million unique CDR3 amino acid sequences, were identified. Broader findings and caveats from the paper: An increase in top tumor clonotypes in blood was observed from baseline to 2 weeks post-radiation, followed by contraction by 4 weeks, which was taken to suggest transient expansion of tumor-resident clones. Changes in the blood repertoire were not tracked past 4 weeks after treatment. With a single-armed trial design, the study had no way to address how radiation dose or scheduling affects the TCR repertoire. Because pretreatment tumor biopsies were not available, the study could not determine whether clonotypes were already present within the tumor at baseline.

TCR beta libraries were generated from genomic DNA with the immunoSEQ kit, following the manufacturer's recommendations. To prepare the libraries, a first multiplex PCR with proprietary primers was run, followed by a second PCR that added unique barcodes, and a bead cleanup was done after each round. Each sample batch included a kit-provided positive control reaction and a negative control reaction. The final libraries were assessed on an Agilent 4200 TapeStation D1000 ScreenTape, pooled by volume, and quantified by qPCR. Sequencing was performed on an Illumina NextSeq500 using a MidOutput 150-cycle cartridge, with 156 Read1 cycles, 15 Index1 cycles, and the kit custom primers. The pooled library was loaded at 0.75 to 1 pM, with a roughly 20% PhiX control spiked in. In the source study's methods: Vendor-processed data were analyzed in R, with a clonotype defined as all T cells sharing the same CDR3 nucleotide sequence. For clone abundance analyses, frequencies were normalized to the 10,000 most abundant clones in each sample. Before analysis, public T cell clones were removed, and these numbered fewer than six per sample on average. An abundance difference of at least 32-fold between compartments was the criterion for calling clonotypes tumor-enriched or baseline blood-enriched. A beta-binomial differential abundance model was applied to find clonotypes that expanded or contracted between blood time points. The Baroni-Urbani and Buser coefficient was used to measure tumor-blood repertoire similarity, and groups were compared with two-tailed Wilcoxon tests in R. In its TCRdb copy, this immuneACCESS table keeps in-frame sequences only and misses some clones. Where compared with another copy, unresolved V genes explain less than half of these, and the others have no known cause. V, J and clone size are those of that table, while D and trimming were read from the DNA. A total of approximately 150,000 clones appear in this sample, less than 90% of them only once. The biggest ten clones account for 4.1% of the sample.

Comment on this clone: No antigen is known for it. Qualities for individual bases were not recorded, and no much larger clone is one base off.

The germline V gene sets CDR1 to MNHNS and CDR2 to SASEGT. The CDR3 runs 14 residues from the cysteine to the phenylalanine. Only the CDR3 DNA is retained, 42 bases long and in frame from the first base. The trim is 1 base for V and 5 bases for J, with a gap of 11 bases between the germline ends. Read against the paper, the sample's time point label means: baseline pretreatment blood. Explained via the paper, the treatment or condition label denotes: 15 Gy SBRT to primary tumor, nephrectomy 4 weeks later. To track tumor-enriched clonotypes, serial peripheral blood was sampled from radiation-treated patients at baseline and at 2 weeks and 4 weeks after SBRT. All patients had renal cell carcinoma with clear cell pathology. Genomic DNA for TCR sequencing was prepared using the QIAamp DNA Blood Mini Kit (Qiagen). Samples were included in the analyses only if all quality control checks were passed.

The chain was built from TRBV6-1 and TRBJ1-2; the D gene cannot be named for sure. This TCR derives from a woman aged 70 to 79 with renal cell carcinoma. Sequenced material: blood, taken from a patient whose treatment included radiotherapy and nephrectomy. The CDR3: CASSEGAKWYGYTF. The DNA sequence reads TGTGCCAGCAGTGAAGGGGCGAAATGGTATGGCTACACCTTC.